Listed here are 12 T cell receptor beta chains from one sample, sequenced in a study of cytomegalovirus exposure and HLA in healthy donors. The PCR contained 60 Vbeta and 13 Jbeta primers. Libraries were prepared by immunoSEQ multiplex PCR; TCRdb keeps only in-frame clonotypes and omits some of them. The table includes 160,000 or so clones, roughly 78% detected once. The specimen sequenced was PBMCs. Receptors originate from a woman in her thirties or forties in good health and CMV-seronegative.

The chain carries TRBV4-1 and TRBJ2-7, with D perhaps TRBD2 (5 bases). This CDR3 has 15 residues. Germline V gives CDR1 MGHRA, CDR2 YSYEKL. Trimming shortened V by 1 base and J by 3 bases, and 13 bases separated the two germline ends. The CDR3: CASSQGAGLDYEQYF. CDR3 DNA sequence: TGCGCCAGCAGCCAAGGGGCGGGCCTAGACTACGAGCAGTACTTC.

V and J are TRBV27 and TRBJ1-4; D is perhaps TRBD1 (6 bases). Germline loops: CDR1 MNHEY, CDR2 SMNVEV (reference sequence). Trimming shortened V by 0 bases and J by 1 base, and 12 bases separated the two germline ends. This CDR3 region has 17 residues. The CDR3 reads CASSLSWDTITNEKLFF. CDR3 DNA: TGTGCCAGCAGTTTATCCTGGGACACCATAACTAATGAAAAACTGTTTTTT. The whole variable domain, remainder taken from reference TRBV27 and TRBJ1-4, is EAQVTQNPRYLITVTGKKLTVTCSQNMNHEYMSWYRQDPGLGLRQIYYSMNVEVTDKGDVPEGYKVSRKEKRNFPLILESPSPNQTSLYFCASSLSWDTITNEKLFFGSGTQLSVL.

Points on this clone: One end of the junction fails to match germline, which may point to a read error. V and J are TRBV7-9 and TRBJ2-5, with D tentatively TRBD2 (6 bases). CDR3 length: 16 amino acids. Germline V gives CDR1 SEHNR, CDR2 FQNEAQ (reference sequence). The CDR3 loop reads CSSSLGAGPPAGTQYF. CDR3 nucleotide sequence: TGTTCCAGCAGCTTGGGCGCGGGACCCCCCGCGGGGACCCAGTACTTC.

The rearrangement uses TRBV5-6 and TRBJ2-7; weak D call: TRBD1 (6 bases). The CDR3 consists of 17 residues. The germline CDR1 and CDR2 sequences are SGHDT and YYEEEE. The V end was cut by 0 bases, the J end by 5 bases, with 21 bases between. This CDR3 is CASSLGGGRQGMDEQYF. DNA of the CDR3: TGTGCCAGCAGCTTGGGAGGGGGTCGTCAGGGGATGGACGAGCAGTACTTC.

The chain links TRBV5-1 to TRBJ2-5; 10 bases are a match to TRBD2. The CDR3 is 15 residues long. Germline V gives CDR1 SGHRS, CDR2 YFSETQ. J lost 4 bases, V lost 5 bases, and 8 bases had no gene match. The CDR3 bases are TGCGCCAGCAGTTACAGCGGGGGGGCCACAGAGACCCAGTACTTC. This translates into CASSYSGGATETQYF.

The chain's CDR3 is CASSSGTASPLHF. CDR3 DNA: TGTGCCAGCAGCTCCGGGACAGCATCACCCCTCCACTTT. The chain carries TRBV11-3 and TRBJ1-6, with 7 positions matching TRBD1. CDR1 and CDR2 from the germline V gene are SGHNT and YENEEA. Trimming took 4 bases from V and 10 from J; bases not matched to a gene: 4. CDR3 length equals 13 residues.

The rearrangement uses TRBV18 and TRBJ2-7, with 8 bases lining up with TRBD1. Germline V gene lookup returns CDR1 KGHSH and CDR2 LQKENI. J lost 4 bases, V lost 1 base, and 3 bases had no gene match. CDR3 length: 14 amino acids. CDR3 protein: CASSPQDRAYEQYF. In DNA form, the CDR3 reads TGTGCCAGCTCACCACAGGACAGGGCTTACGAGCAGTACTTC.

This chain joins TRBV5-8 and TRBJ2-5; tentatively, D is TRBD1 (6 bases). The CDR3 has 14 residues. The V end lost 0 bases, the J end lost 5 bases, and 11 bases lay between the germline ends. From germline, CDR1 is SGHTS and CDR2 YDEGEE. In nucleotides, the CDR3 is TGTGCCAGCAGCTTGGTGGGGGCAGGGGAGACCCAGTACTTC. Protein product: CASSLVGAGETQYF.

Only a few counts were recorded for this clone. The genes are TRBV7-3 and TRBJ1-1, with a tentative D call TRBD1 (5 bases). Germline V gene sequence: CDR1 SGHTA, CDR2 FQGTGA. V was clipped by 5 bases and J by 1 base, with 8 bases between them. The CDR3 extends over 13 amino acids. CDR3 in DNA: TGTGCCAGCAGCCGGACATCGAACACTGAAGCTTTCTTT. It specifies CASSRTSNTEAFF. Using reference TRBV7-3 and TRBJ1-1 for the parts outside the CDR3, the full variable domain is GAGVSQTPSNKVTEKGKYVELRCDPISGHTALYWYRQSLGQGPEFLIYFQGTGAADDSGLPNDRFFAVRPEGSVSTLKIQRTERGDSAVYLCASSRTSNTEAFFGQGTRLTVV.

A single count supports this clone. The chain joins TRBV6-1 to TRBJ1-1; 12 positions agree with TRBD1. Germline CDR1 and CDR2: MNHNS and SASEGT. The CDR3 length is 16 residues. The junction had 4 bases not matched to a gene; V was cut back by 4 bases and J by 1 base. DNA of the CDR3: TGTGCCAGCAGTGTAGGGGACAGGGGGCCGAACACTGAAGCTTTCTTT. Translating gives CASSVGDRGPNTEAFF.

The chain uses TRBV11-2 and TRBJ1-1, with D possibly TRBD1 on 5 matching bases. The V and J ends lost 7 bases and 2 bases respectively, with 29 bases between them. Germline values: CDR1 SGHAT, CDR2 FQNNGV. The CDR3 covers 19 residues. CDR3 in DNA: TGTGCCAGCACCAGAAGGTACGGTTCCGGGGGTGGTACAAACACTGAAGCTTTCTTT. Residues: CASTRRYGSGGGTNTEAFF. The complete variable domain, with remaining parts taken from reference TRBV11-2 and TRBJ1-1, reads EAGVAQSPRYKIIEKRQSVAFWCNPISGHATLYWYQQILGQGPKLLIQFQNNGVVDDSQLPKDRFSAERLKGVDSTLKIQPAKLEDSAVYLCASTRRYGSGGGTNTEAFFGQGTRLTVV.

V usage is TRBV2 and J usage is TRBJ2-1; D might be TRBD2 (7 bases). This CDR3 spans 17 amino acids. CDR1 and CDR2 from the germline V gene are SNHLY and FYNNEI. The V and J ends lost 7 bases and 0 bases respectively, with 19 bases between them. The CDR3 nucleotides read TGTGCCAGCATTTTATCGGGGGGCTCCAGCTCCTACAATGAGCAGTTCTTC. Translating it yields CASILSGGSSSYNEQFF.